The 5 T cell receptor beta chains listed next were all sequenced from one sample in a study of beta chain features in type 1 diabetes. General study points: Shortening that was moderate but significant affected the TCRB CDR3s of Type 1 diabetes patients in all four CD4+ subsets.

No antigen has been identified for these receptors. What was sequenced were expressed TCRB transcripts, since all of the isolated RNA had been reverse transcribed. Sequenced by immunoSEQ multiplex PCR; TCRdb stores in-frame clones only, minus some. The table records about 280,000 clones, over 14% of them present only once. Specimen: naive CD4+ T cells from blood. These TCRs come from a man younger than 35 with type 1 diabetes.

This clone has more than one count but fewer than ten. The V call is TRBV5-5, the J call TRBJ2-7; TRBD1 agrees at 7 bases. Germline V gene sequence: CDR1 SGHKS, CDR2 YYEKEE (reference sequence). Germline trimming cut 5 bases from V and 2 bases from J; bases unmatched to any gene: 4. CDR3 length equals 13 residues. CDR3 sequence: CASSFGQAYEQYF. Written as DNA, the CDR3 is TGTGCCAGCAGTTTTGGACAGGCCTACGAGCAGTACTTC.

The chain uses TRBV6-5 and TRBJ2-7; D uncertain. The CDR3 extends over 15 amino acids. Germline CDR1 and CDR2: MNHEY and SVGAGI. V lost 0 bases and J lost 2, with 11 bases in between. This CDR3 is CASSYSAARTYEQYF. In DNA form, the CDR3 reads TGTGCCAGCAGTTACTCGGCCGCCCGTACCTACGAGCAGTACTTC.

A few counts support this clone. V and J are TRBV15 and TRBJ2-5, with 12 bases identical to TRBD2. This CDR3 contains 15 residues. CDR1 LNHNV and CDR2 YYDKDF come from the germline V gene (reference sequence). V lost 4 bases to trimming and J lost 3 bases; unmatched junction nucleotides: 3. This chain's CDR3 is CATSIRLAGEETQYF. Here the CDR3 DNA reads TGTGCCACCAGCATTAGACTAGCGGGAGAAGAGACCCAGTACTTC.

V and J are TRBV7-9 and TRBJ2-7; 9 bases are a match to TRBD1. Germline CDR1 is SEHNR and CDR2 is FQNEAQ (reference sequence). CDR3 length: 14 amino acids. With V trimmed by 4 bases and J by 4 bases, 5 bases remained unmatched. The CDR3 protein is CASSSPQGAYEQYF. The CDR3 DNA reads as TGTGCCAGCAGCTCACCACAGGGGGCTTACGAGCAGTACTTC.

The chain carries TRBV5-6 and TRBJ2-7, with TRBD1 identical over 7 bases. The CDR3 consists of 15 residues. The trim removed 2 bases at V and 1 base at J, leaving 6 bases unmatched. Germline V lookup: CDR1 SGHDT, CDR2 YYEEEE. CDR3 sequence (DNA): TGTGCCAGCAGCTTAGTGGGACAGCGATCCTACGAGCAGTACTTC. This gives the protein CASSLVGQRSYEQYF.